This entry lists 25 T cell receptor beta chains sequenced from one sample in a study of technical replicates of blood from several donors. Measured with immunoSEQ multiplex PCR; TCRdb has only the in-frame clones, and not every one. Among about 68,000 clones listed, roughly 97% were seen once. The sample consisted of T cells isolated from PBMCs. The receptors stem from a human donor in good health.

The V and J genes are TRBV2 and TRBJ1-1; 10 bases are shared with TRBD1. The V segment lost 7 bases and the J segment 0 bases; nucleotides outside the gene matches: 5. The germline CDR1 and CDR2 sequences are SNHLY and FYNNEI. The CDR3 covers 15 residues. CDR3 in amino acids: CASKLTGGLNTEAFF. CDR3 coding DNA: TGTGCCAGCAAATTGACAGGGGGCCTGAACACTGAAGCTTTCTTT.

This CDR3 reads CASSVDQNSGVAYF. CDR3 DNA: TGTGCCAGCAGCGTGGACCAAAACTCAGGGGTCGCGTACTTC. The V call is TRBV5-4, the J call TRBJ2-7; possible D gene TRBD1, 6 bases. The germline CDR1 and CDR2 sequences are SGHNT and YYREEE (reference sequence). The CDR3 sequence is 14 residues long. V lost 4 bases to trimming and J lost 12 bases, with 23 bases between them.

This rearrangement joins TRBV28 to TRBJ2-7; D is perhaps TRBD2 (5 bases). This CDR3 comprises 16 residues. V lost 4 bases and J lost 0, with 16 bases in between. Germline V gene sequence: CDR1 MDHEN, CDR2 SYDVKM. CDR3 residues: CASSSLGLDHSYEQYF. DNA of the CDR3: TGTGCCAGCAGTTCACTCGGACTCGATCACTCCTACGAGCAGTACTTC.

V usage is TRBV6-4 and J usage is TRBJ2-5; 14 positions match TRBD2. With V trimmed by 6 bases and J by 0 bases, 15 bases remained unmatched. CDR3 size: 20 residues. Germline lookup yields CDR1 MRHNA and CDR2 SNTAGT. For the CDR3, the DNA is TGTGCCAGCAGGCGGGGACAGATGGGACTAGCGGGAGAGGACCAAGAGACCCAGTACTTC. It yields the protein CASRRGQMGLAGEDQETQYF.

The chain links TRBV28 to TRBJ1-3; TRBD1 matches at 9 bases. The trim removed 4 bases at V and 3 bases at J, leaving 1 base unmatched. Germline loops: CDR1 MDHEN, CDR2 SYDVKM. The CDR3 runs to 14 residues. Here the CDR3 DNA reads TGTGCCAGCAGTTGGGACAGGGTTGGAAACACCATATATTTT. It yields the protein CASSWDRVGNTIYF. Full variable domain (missing parts from reference TRBV28 and TRBJ1-3): DVKVTQSSRYLVKRTGEKVFLECVQDMDHENMFWYRQDPGLGLRLIYFSYDVKMKEKGDIPEGYSVSREKKERFSLILESASTNQTSMYLCASSWDRVGNTIYFGEGSWLTVV.

V and J are TRBV7-3 and TRBJ1-1, with a tentative D call TRBD1 (6 bases). CDR3 length equals 13 residues. Trimming cost V 0 bases and J 8 bases, with 10 bases left between them. From germline, CDR1 is SGHTA and CDR2 FQGTGA. The CDR3 sequence is CASSLTVQGEAFF. CDR3 sequence (DNA): TGTGCCAGCAGCTTAACAGTCCAGGGGGAAGCTTTCTTT.

The genes are TRBV18 and TRBJ2-3; D is unclear. The CDR3 runs to 9 residues. Between the trimmed V and J ends, which lost 8 bases and 14 bases, there was a span of 11 bases. CDR1 and CDR2 (germline): KGHSH, LQKENI. This chain's CDR3 is CASPRPGYF. The CDR3 nucleotides are TGTGCCAGCCCACGACCCGGGTATTTT.

The chain combines TRBV7-2 with TRBJ2-1, with D possibly being TRBD1 (5 bases). V shed 5 bases and J shed 2 bases, with 10 bases lying between them. The CDR3 contains 14 residues. Germline values: CDR1 SGHTA, CDR2 FQGNSA. CDR3 sequence reads: CASSMGPAYNEQFF. The CDR3 DNA is TGTGCCAGCAGCATGGGGCCTGCCTACAATGAGCAGTTCTTC. The full variable domain, with the rest looked up from reference TRBV7-2 and TRBJ2-1, is GAGVSQSPSNKVTEKGKDVELRCDPISGHTALYWYRQSLGQGLEFLIYFQGNSAPDKSGLPSDRFSAERTGGSVSTLTIQRTQQEDSAVYLCASSMGPAYNEQFFGPGTRLTVL.

The V gene is TRBV21-1, the J gene TRBJ2-2; the table assigns TRBD1, which was not confirmed against the DNA. TRBV21-1 is a pseudogene. The CDR3 length is 19 residues. As DNA, the CDR3 is TGTGCCAGCAGCAAAGAGGTGCGGACAGGAGATGTTGGGACCGGGGAGCTGTTTTTT. Its translation: CASSKEVRTGDVGTGELFF.

Only a few counts were recorded for this clone. Other DNA sequences in this specimen translate into the identical CDR3. The V gene is TRBV2, the J gene TRBJ2-7, with a possible D match to TRBD1 (6 bases). The CDR3 extends over 12 amino acids. Germline V gene lookup returns CDR1 SNHLY and CDR2 FYNNEI. Trimming took off 6 bases at V and 4 bases at J, with 10 bases between the two ends. CDR3 in amino acids: CASRGAAYEQYF. The DNA for the CDR3 is TGTGCCAGCAGGGGGGCGGCTTACGAGCAGTACTTC.

The chain couples TRBV29-1 to TRBJ2-3; TRBD2 aligns across 14 bases. V dropped 6 bases and J dropped 5; count of bases not matched to a gene: 4. CDR1 and CDR2 (germline): SQVTM, ANQGSEA. The CDR3 spans 14 residues. CDR3 nucleotide sequence: TGCAGCGTCCCGGGACTAGCGGGAGTAGATACGCAGTATTTT. This sequence encodes CSVPGLAGVDTQYF.

The count of this clone is one. The CDR3: CASRPTSGRTGELFF. Written as DNA, the CDR3 is TGTGCCAGTAGGCCAACTAGCGGGAGAACCGGGGAGCTGTTTTTT. This rearrangement joins TRBV19 to TRBJ2-2; 11 bases match TRBD2. Germline assignment: CDR1 LNHDA and CDR2 SQIVND (reference sequence). The V segment lost 6 bases and the J segment 5 bases; nucleotides outside the gene matches: 5. This CDR3 has 15 amino acids. The full variable domain, in which reference TRBV19 and TRBJ2-2 provide the parts outside the CDR3, is DGGITQSPKYLFRKEGQNVTLSCEQNLNHDAMYWYRQDPGQGLRLIYYSQIVNDFQKGDIAEGYSVSREKKESFPLTVTSAQKNPTAFYLCASRPTSGRTGELFFGEGSRLTVL.

This clone appeared a single time. The rearrangement joins TRBV30 to TRBJ2-1; no clear D. This CDR3 has 10 amino acids. Germline loops: CDR1 GTSNPN, CDR2 SVGIG (reference sequence). V was trimmed by 3 bases and J by 7 bases, leaving 4 bases between them. The CDR3 reads CAWSENEQFF. CDR3 sequence (DNA): TGTGCCTGGAGCGAGAATGAGCAGTTCTTC.

The chain uses TRBV11-2 and TRBJ2-2, with D perhaps matching TRBD2 (6 bases). Germline V CDR1 and CDR2: SGHAT, FQNNGV. V was cut by 4 bases and J by 5 bases, with 14 bases left in between. This CDR3 contains 15 residues. Here the CDR3 reads CASSSRRARTGELFF. DNA for the CDR3: TGTGCCAGCAGCTCTCGGAGGGCAAGGACCGGGGAGCTGTTTTTT. Full variable domain (missing parts from reference TRBV11-2 and TRBJ2-2): EAGVAQSPRYKIIEKRQSVAFWCNPISGHATLYWYQQILGQGPKLLIQFQNNGVVDDSQLPKDRFSAERLKGVDSTLKIQPAKLEDSAVYLCASSSRRARTGELFFGEGSRLTVL.

The chain recombines TRBV2 with TRBJ1-3, with 10 bases aligning to TRBD1. Trimming removed 6 bases from V and 6 bases from J; junction bases left unmatched: 11. Germline assignment: CDR1 SNHLY and CDR2 FYNNEI. The CDR3 loop spans 16 amino acids. The CDR3 region is CASSEPGQGMKNTIYF. The CDR3 bases are TGTGCCAGCAGCGAGCCGGGACAGGGGATGAAAAACACCATATATTTT.

This rearrangement joins TRBV13 to TRBJ2-1, with 9 bases fitting TRBD1. There are 15 residues in the CDR3. Looked up from germline, CDR1 is PRHDT and CDR2 is FYEKMQ (reference sequence). V was pared by 5 bases and J by 3 bases, with 5 bases of the junction left unmatched. CDR3 protein: CASSDRGVGYNEQFF. CDR3 coding DNA: TGTGCCAGCAGCGACAGGGGGGTAGGCTACAATGAGCAGTTCTTC. Combining the CDR3 with reference TRBV13 and TRBJ2-1 gives the whole variable domain AAGVIQSPRHLIKEKRETATLKCYPIPRHDTVYWYQQGPGQDPQFLISFYEKMQSDKGSIPDRFSAQQFSDYHSELNMSSLELGDSALYFCASSDRGVGYNEQFFGPGTRLTVL.

The chain carries TRBV6-6 and TRBJ2-1; TRBD2 matches 7 bases. The germline CDR1 and CDR2 sequences are MNHNY and SVGAGI (reference sequence). J lost 13 bases, V lost 2 bases, and 8 bases had no gene match. CDR3 length equals 13 residues. This chain's CDR3 is CASSYGAGVGQFF. As DNA, the CDR3 is TGTGCCAGCAGTTACGGGGCGGGAGTAGGACAGTTCTTC.

The V and J genes are TRBV11-2 and TRBJ2-1; 9 nucleotides align to TRBD2. Trimming cost V 6 bases and J 9 bases; bases outside gene matches: 9. The CDR3 runs 14 residues. CDR1 and CDR2 (germline): SGHAT, FQNNGV. The CDR3 DNA reads TGTGCCAGCAGTTCAGCGGGAGGACGGGGTGAGCAGTTCTTC. Translation: CASSSAGGRGEQFF.

V usage is TRBV11-3 and J usage is TRBJ2-5, with 8 bases aligning to TRBD2. Trimming cost V 5 bases and J 4 bases; bases outside gene matches: 3. The CDR3 has 13 amino acids. The V gene's germline CDR1 is SGHNT and CDR2 YENEEA. This CDR3 is CASSVSGGETQYF. CDR3 nucleotides: TGTGCCAGCAGCGTCAGCGGGGGAGAGACCCAGTACTTC.

The chain combines TRBV5-1 with TRBJ2-7; either TRBD1 or TRBD2 may fit D (5 bases each). V was clipped by 8 bases and J by 3 bases, with 9 bases between them. This CDR3 has 11 amino acids. Germline values: CDR1 SGHRS, CDR2 YFSETQ. CDR3 in amino acids: CASSDSYEQYF. CDR3 sequence (DNA): TGCGCCAGTAGCGACAGCTACGAGCAGTACTTC.

This clone has only one observation. J is TRBJ1-1 and V is TRBV14; D perhaps matches TRBD1 (5 bases). Trimming cost V 2 bases and J 0 bases, with 13 bases left between them. Per the germline V gene, CDR1 is SGHDN and CDR2 is FVKESK. The CDR3 extends over 16 amino acids. CDR3 coding DNA: TGTGCCAGCAGCCAACAGGGATTAGAAATGAACACTGAAGCTTTCTTT. It yields the protein CASSQQGLEMNTEAFF.

J is TRBJ1-1 and V is TRBV7-8; 8 nucleotides match TRBD1. The CDR3 spans 15 residues. CDR1 is SGHVS and CDR2 is FQNEAQ in the germline V gene. The V gene end was trimmed by 4 bases and the J gene end by 1 base; junction bases not matched to a gene: 5. In nucleotides, the CDR3 is TGTGCCAGCAGCTGGCTCACAGGGGGGAACACTGAAGCTTTCTTT. The encoded protein is CASSWLTGGNTEAFF.

The V call is TRBV27, the J call TRBJ2-1; 13 bases are a match to TRBD2. Unmatched junction bases numbered 10, after V lost 7 bases and J lost 10 bases. The CDR3 length is 15 residues. Germline values: CDR1 MNHEY, CDR2 SMNVEV (reference sequence). The CDR3 bases are TGTGCCAGCACTTCCGGGACTAGCGGGGCGGTGGAGCAGTTCTTC. Residues: CASTSGTSGAVEQFF.

V usage is TRBV19 and J usage is TRBJ2-3, with TRBD1 matching 11 bases. CDR1 and CDR2 (germline): LNHDA, SQIVND (reference sequence). The CDR3 spans 13 residues. Unmatched junction bases numbered 3, after V lost 10 bases and J lost 3 bases. This chain's CDR3 is CAIGQGATDTQYF. The CDR3 DNA sequence: TGTGCCATTGGACAGGGGGCTACAGATACGCAGTATTTT.

The V call is TRBV25-1, the J call TRBJ1-2, with D hard to call. The CDR3 runs to 12 residues. Germline V gene lookup returns CDR1 MGHDK and CDR2 SYGVNS. Between the trimmed V and J ends, which lost 1 base and 8 bases, there was a span of 8 bases. CDR3 sequence: CASSELSGGYTF. CDR3 nucleotides: TGTGCCAGCAGTGAATTATCTGGCGGCTACACCTTC.